This T cell receptor beta chain derives from a study of T cells in Graves' hyperthyroidism and ophthalmopathy. The overall study: Pretreatment peripheral blood was obtained at initial diagnosis.

Researchers amplified the TCR beta CDR3 regions from RNA transcripts. HTBI primers drove first-round RT-PCR of the TCR CDR3. TCRdb used MiXCR to reprocess the multiplex PCR reads, holding one entry per CDR3 protein. The repertoire includes some 300,000 distinct CDR3 sequences, around 13% of them detected once, and roughly 7.7% sits in the top ten. This CDR3 is built from 14 residues. CDR1 SEHNR and CDR2 FQNEAQ come from the germline V gene (reference sequence). V shed 4 bases and J shed 1 base, with 10 bases lying between them. The sequenced sample consisted of blood. The origin of this receptor is a middle-aged woman with Graves' hyperthyroidism. The genes are TRBV7-9 and TRBJ2-5, with D possibly matching TRBD1 (5 bases). CDR3: CASSWAGLQETQYF. CDR3 bases: TGTGCCAGCAGCTGGGCAGGGCTCCAAGAGACCCAGTACTTC.